This TCR beta chain was identified in a study of regulatory T cells in long-lasting Graves disease. Whole-study findings and limits: The researchers studied only peripheral blood, not thyroid tissue.

Arm-PCR of CDR3 regions and iRepertoire HTBI primers were the basis on which TCR beta libraries were built. TCRdb used MiXCR to reprocess the multiplex PCR reads, holding one entry per CDR3 protein. Of a few hundred thousand distinct CDR3 sequences listed, about 17% were seen once; the top ten hold about 23%. This clonotype was recorded at least ten times. Antigen unknown. V was clipped by 7 bases and J by 2 bases, with 18 bases between them. The germline V gene encodes CDR1 MDHEN and CDR2 SYDVKM. This CDR3 has 15 amino acids. Described time point: newly diagnosed GD, antithyroid drugs for less than 3 months. Extracted PBMC RNA gave rise to the TCR library. The authors drew roughly 8.1 milliliters of peripheral blood into EDTA tubes. The data also belong to a second study, concerning T cells in Graves' hyperthyroidism and ophthalmopathy. According to that study: Diagnosis relied on clinical symptoms, serum thyroxine and TRAb, thyroid ultrasound and orbital computed tomography. The model forecast ophthalmopathy, anticipating it by a median approximately 6 months before onset.

The chain recombines TRBV28 with TRBJ2-7; no firm D call. The sequences come from peripheral blood mononuclear cells (PBMCs), collected at new diagnosis, from a patient treated with antithyroid drugs. The source is a woman aged 18-30 years with Graves disease. The CDR3 DNA follows: TGTGCCAGCACTGCCGGGTCGGCTGGGACCTACGAGCAGTACTTC. This sequence encodes CASTAGSAGTYEQYF.